A selection of T cell receptor beta chains follows, all from one sample in a study of cytomegalovirus exposure and HLA in healthy donors. Repertoires were generated with immunoSEQ multiplex PCR, while TCRdb's copy carries only in-frame clones and drops some. The table includes about 92,000 clones, 69% detected once. What was sequenced was PBMCs. Source of these receptors: a man aged 50-59 years in good health and CMV-seronegative. Both conserved end residues are part of each CDR3. Each record gives: V gene, clone size, D gene, J gene, CDR3 DNA, CDR3 protein. A D gene is named only where the DNA matches it firmly. Clone size is given for some rows only: seen once, a few or many times, or a class if the clone is expanded.

v_gene: TRBV9; abundance: .; d_gene: TRBD2; j_gene: TRBJ2-2; CDR3nt: TGTGCCAGCAGCGTAGGGACTAGCGGGGACCCCACCGGGGAGCTGTTTTTT; CDR3aa: CASSVGTSGDPTGELFF
v_gene: TRBV19; abundance: .; d_gene: .; j_gene: TRBJ1-2; CDR3nt: TGTGCCAGTAGTATACGGGACTTCATAGGAGGCTACACCTTC; CDR3aa: CASSIRDFIGGYTF
v_gene: TRBV30; abundance: .; d_gene: TRBD2; j_gene: TRBJ2-3; CDR3nt: TGTGCCTGGAATCGGGGGGTGGGCACAGATACGCAGTATTTT; CDR3aa: CAWNRGVGTDTQYF
v_gene: TRBV5-1; abundance: once; d_gene: TRBD1; j_gene: TRBJ1-6; CDR3nt: TGCGCCAGCCCGGACAGGGGGAATTCACCCCTCCACTTT; CDR3aa: CASPDRGNSPLHF
v_gene: TRBV5-8; abundance: .; d_gene: .; j_gene: TRBJ1-4; CDR3nt: TGTGCCAGCAGCACAGGGTGGGCTAATGAAAAACTGTTTTTT; CDR3aa: CASSTGWANEKLFF
v_gene: TRBV30; abundance: few; d_gene: TRBD2; j_gene: TRBJ2-1; CDR3nt: TGTGCCTGGAGTCCCGGGACTAGCGGGAGGCAGTTCTTC; CDR3aa: CAWSPGTSGRQFF
v_gene: TRBV5-1; abundance: .; d_gene: .; j_gene: TRBJ2-2; CDR3nt: TGCGCCAGCAGCGGGACAACGACCACCGGGGAGCTGTTTTTT; CDR3aa: CASSGTTTTGELFF
v_gene: TRBV5-6; abundance: .; d_gene: TRBD1; j_gene: TRBJ2-2; CDR3nt: TGTGCCAGCAGCACGACAGGGGCTACGAACACCGGGGAGCTGTTTTTT; CDR3aa: CASSTTGATNTGELFF
v_gene: TRBV7-2; abundance: .; d_gene: .; j_gene: TRBJ1-4; CDR3nt: TGTGCCAGCAGCTCCCCACGAGGGACTGAGGGCCTGAATGAAAAACTGTTTTTT; CDR3aa: CASSSPRGTEGLNEKLFF
v_gene: TRBV15; abundance: few; d_gene: TRBD2; j_gene: TRBJ2-1; CDR3nt: TGTGCCACCAGCAGGGGGAGGGCGGGGGTGACGTACAATGAGCAGTTCTTC; CDR3aa: CATSRGRAGVTYNEQFF
v_gene: TRBV27; abundance: .; d_gene: .; j_gene: TRBJ1-2; CDR3nt: TGTGCCAGCAGTCTCGTGGGGGACTCAAACTATGGCTACACCTTC; CDR3aa: CASSLVGDSNYGYTF
v_gene: TRBV4-3; abundance: once; d_gene: .; j_gene: TRBJ2-1; CDR3nt: TGCGCCAGCAGCCAAGCGGGGGAGTCAAGAGGCAATGAGCAGTTCTTC; CDR3aa: CASSQAGESRGNEQFF
v_gene: TRBV4-1; abundance: once; d_gene: .; j_gene: TRBJ1-1; CDR3nt: TGCGCCAGCAGCCAAGATCATCGGGACACTGAAGCTTTCTTT; CDR3aa: CASSQDHRDTEAFF
v_gene: TRBV2; abundance: .; d_gene: .; j_gene: TRBJ1-5; CDR3nt: TGTGCCAGCAGTGTCGGAGACAGAGATCAGCCCCAGCATTTT; CDR3aa: CASSVGDRDQPQHF
v_gene: TRBV5-6; abundance: .; d_gene: TRBD1; j_gene: TRBJ2-7; CDR3nt: TGTGCCAGCAGCTTGATGGGGGACAGGGCGGTTTACGAGCAGTACTTC; CDR3aa: CASSLMGDRAVYEQYF
v_gene: TRBV30; abundance: .; d_gene: .; j_gene: TRBJ1-4; CDR3nt: TGTGCCACCCAACAGGGATCTAATGAAAAACTGTTTTTT; CDR3aa: CATQQGSNEKLFF
v_gene: TRBV5-1; abundance: .; d_gene: TRBD1; j_gene: TRBJ2-7; CDR3nt: TGCGCCAGCAGCCAGGACAGACAGGGAAGGCACGAGCAGTACTTC; CDR3aa: CASSQDRQGRHEQYF
v_gene: TRBV28; abundance: .; d_gene: .; j_gene: TRBJ1-6; CDR3nt: TGTGCCAGCAGCCCAGAGGGTTATATACCCCTCCACTTT; CDR3aa: CASSPEGYIPLHF
v_gene: TRBV6-6; abundance: .; d_gene: .; j_gene: TRBJ2-4; CDR3nt: TGTGCCAGCAGTAAACCCAGCCGGGGTAGCGAGGACATTCAGTACTTC; CDR3aa: CASSKPSRGSEDIQYF
v_gene: TRBV4-3; abundance: .; d_gene: .; j_gene: TRBJ2-7; CDR3nt: TGCGCCAGCAGCCGGCTGCGAGGAAACGAGCAGTACTTC; CDR3aa: CASSRLRGNEQYF
v_gene: TRBV7-9; abundance: .; d_gene: TRBD1; j_gene: TRBJ1-4; CDR3nt: TGTGCCAGCAGCTTTCCGAACCCCCCACAGGGGGCTGCTAATGAAAAACTGTTTTTT; CDR3aa: CASSFPNPPQGAANEKLFF
v_gene: TRBV6-5; abundance: .; d_gene: TRBD1; j_gene: TRBJ1-5; CDR3nt: TGTGCCAGCATCCACAGGGGGAGCAATCAGCCCCAGCATTTT; CDR3aa: CASIHRGSNQPQHF
v_gene: TRBV5-1; abundance: .; d_gene: TRBD1; j_gene: TRBJ2-1; CDR3nt: TGCGCCAGTTCTCCGACAGGGGGAGGGTCCTACAATGAGCAGTTCTTC; CDR3aa: CASSPTGGGSYNEQFF
v_gene: TRBV6-6; abundance: .; d_gene: .; j_gene: TRBJ1-1; CDR3nt: TGTGCCAGCAGTCGGGGGGCCGGAGGAGCTTTCTTT; CDR3aa: CASSRGAGGAFF
v_gene: TRBV27; abundance: once; d_gene: TRBD1; j_gene: TRBJ1-5; CDR3nt: TGTGCCAGCAGTTTATCGTGGACAGGGAGCAATCAGCCCCAGCATTTT; CDR3aa: CASSLSWTGSNQPQHF
v_gene: TRBV18; abundance: .; d_gene: .; j_gene: TRBJ2-5; CDR3nt: TGTGCCAGCTCACCACAACGGGAGACCCAGTACTTC; CDR3aa: CASSPQRETQYF
v_gene: TRBV7-9; abundance: .; d_gene: TRBD1; j_gene: TRBJ2-2; CDR3nt: TGTGCCAGCAGCCGACTAAGGGGGCACACCGGGGAGCTGTTTTTT; CDR3aa: CASSRLRGHTGELFF
v_gene: TRBV5-1; abundance: few; d_gene: TRBD1; j_gene: TRBJ2-2; CDR3nt: TGCGCCAGCACCCCCCGGACAGGGGATACCGGGGAGCTGTTTTTT; CDR3aa: CASTPRTGDTGELFF
v_gene: TRBV4-1; abundance: .; d_gene: .; j_gene: TRBJ1-5; CDR3nt: TGCGCCAGCAGCCAACAGGGGCCGAGCAATCAGCCCCAGCATTTT; CDR3aa: CASSQQGPSNQPQHF